The clone carrying this T cell receptor beta chain was counted at least ten times. The CDR3 is made up of 12 amino acids. Trimming stripped 4 bases from V and 10 bases from J, with 10 bases between. Germline-derived CDR1 and CDR2 are MNHEY and SVGEGT. From the 5' RACE reads, TCRdb called clonotypes with MiXCR, one entry per CDR3 protein. The repertoire has tens of thousands of distinct CDR3 sequences, approximately 9.3% of them found once; the top ten carry around 8.6%. These data originate in a study of early T cells in non-severe SARS-CoV-2 infection. The genes are TRBV6-2 or TRBV6-3 and TRBJ2-2, with D uncertain. This receptor was taken from an adult who was a healthcare worker with PCR-confirmed SARS-CoV-2 infection or an uninfected control (not recorded which). Material: whole blood. CDR3: CASSFPNMELFF. Here the CDR3 DNA reads TGTGCCAGCAGTTTTCCAAATATGGAGCTGTTTTTT.